This is a list of T cell receptor beta chains from one sample in a study of OX40 agonist ivuxolimab in advanced cancers. Generated by immunoSEQ multiplex PCR, the TCRdb table keeps only in-frame clones and is missing some. Among 10,000 to 15,000 clones listed, about 81% were seen once. The sample consisted of CD4+ or CD8+ T cells sorted from blood, taken in a trial of the OX40 agonist ivuxolimab. These receptors all come from an adult with an advanced solid tumor such as melanoma, head and neck, liver or kidney cancer. Each CDR3 is given with its conserved first and last residue.

>TRBJ2-2|14|TRBV27
CASSFVGSTGELFF
>TRBJ2-7|13|TRBV19
CASHSGTGYEQYF
>TRBJ2-1|12|TRBV5-1
CASSLGGGDLFF
>TRBJ2-5|14|TRBV28
CASSVVDLRETQYF
>TRBJ1-2|14|TRBV28
CASSLSPGGGGYTF
>TRBJ2-7|11|TRBV6-1
CASGQGYEQYF
>TRBJ2-7|11|TRBV5-4
CASTRGYEQYF
>TRBJ1-1|15|TRBV6-5
CASSLGPLMNTEAFF
>TRBJ2-6|16|TRBV9
CASSVDRDRGANVLTF
>TRBJ1-3|14|TRBV6-5
CASSAYRGGNTIYF
>TRBJ1-3|16|TRBV6-1
CASSERQGGTGNTIYF
>TRBJ2-5|16|TRBV7-2
CASSLLRAGRQETQYF
>TRBJ1-5|15|TRBV15
CATSPTDYSNQPQHF
>TRBJ2-2|16|TRBV30
CAWSVVGRGFTGELFF
>TRBJ2-3|18|TRBV5-6
CASSLGSWREGRADTQYF
>TRBJ2-1|11|TRBV2
CAIDRYNEQFF
>TRBJ2-7|13|TRBV6-1
CASTGTALSEQYF
>TRBJ2-2|15|TRBV4-3
CASSPHPLSTGELFF
>TRBJ2-4|18|TRBV4-2
CASSQGPLRALAKNIQYF
>TRBJ2-2|13|TRBV30
CATDRGRTGELFF
>TRBJ1-1|13|TRBV9
CASSPDTNTEAFF
>TRBJ1-5|13|TRBV6-1
CASSEDSHQPQHF
>TRBJ2-1|13|TRBV27
CASSLDNLNEQFF
>TRBJ2-7|14|TRBV7-8
CASSLFQGVSEQYF
>TRBJ2-7|15|TRBV4-2
CASSPVAGASYEQYF
>TRBJ1-2|15|TRBV28
CASSLGQGYRSGYTF
>TRBJ2-1|15|TRBV4-1
CASSQGTVSYNEQFF
>TRBJ2-2|14|TRBV7-2
CASSLTGGTGELFF
>TRBJ1-2|15|TRBV5-5
CASRKAGGRGYGYTF
>TRBJ1-6|16|TRBV19
CASSGPRSSYNSPLHF
>TRBJ2-7|15|TRBV9
CASSPRQGSPYEQYF
>TRBJ2-1|14|TRBV6-5
CASSHRSSYNEQFF
>TRBJ2-2|17|TRBV9
CASSVRLAGVFTGELFF
>TRBJ1-4|15|TRBV5-6
CASSSPGITNEKLFF
>TRBJ1-1|12|TRBV9
CASSAGQGEAFF
>TRBJ2-3|14|TRBV5-1
CASSEEVRTDTQYF
>TRBJ2-5|15|TRBV7-3
CASSLIGGIQETQYF
>TRBJ1-3|13|TRBV28
CASRHNSGNTIYF
>TRBJ1-3|15|TRBV4-1
CASSQDGNYGNTIYF
>TRBJ1-2|15|TRBV7-9
CASSQREGQPYGYTF
>TRBJ2-2|17|TRBV7-2
CASSPTMGTGNTGELFF
>TRBJ2-7|15|TRBV4-3
CASSQDPGTYYEQYF
>TRBJ2-7|13|TRBV11-1
CASSLMTLYEQYF
>TRBJ1-4|8|TRBV30
CAWSVLFF
>TRBJ2-5|15|TRBV7-9
CASSLRQGARETQYF
>TRBJ2-5|14|TRBV6-5
CASRTSVLQETQYF
>TRBJ1-2|13|TRBV27
CASRTGTGGSRTF
>TRBJ2-3|17|TRBV7-8
CASSPTLLLGGTDTQYF
>TRBJ2-3|16|TRBV4-2
CASSEGLADSTDTQYF
>TRBJ1-1|14|TRBV5-3
CARSYHRVMTEAFF
>TRBJ2-1|14|TRBV7-8
CASSSTADYNEQFF
>TRBJ1-1|13|TRBV7-9
CASLGGTNTEAFF
>TRBJ2-7|13|TRBV13
CASSHRGDLEQYF
>TRBJ2-5|15|TRBV2
CASSNRGLLGETQYF